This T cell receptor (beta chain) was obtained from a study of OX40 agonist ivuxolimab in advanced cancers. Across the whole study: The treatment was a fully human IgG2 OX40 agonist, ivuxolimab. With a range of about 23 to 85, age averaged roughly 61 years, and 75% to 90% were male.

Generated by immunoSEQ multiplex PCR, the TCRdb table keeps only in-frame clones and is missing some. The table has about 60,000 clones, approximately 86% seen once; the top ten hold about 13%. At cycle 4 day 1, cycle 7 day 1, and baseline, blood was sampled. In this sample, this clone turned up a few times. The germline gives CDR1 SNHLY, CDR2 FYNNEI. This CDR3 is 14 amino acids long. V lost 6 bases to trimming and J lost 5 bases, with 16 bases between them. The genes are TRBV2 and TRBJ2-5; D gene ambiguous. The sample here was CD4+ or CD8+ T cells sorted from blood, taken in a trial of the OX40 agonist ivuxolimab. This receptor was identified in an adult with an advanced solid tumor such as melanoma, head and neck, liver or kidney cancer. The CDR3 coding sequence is TGTGCCAGCAGCGCGGCCGTAACTGGGGAGACCCAGTACTTC. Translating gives CASSAAVTGETQYF. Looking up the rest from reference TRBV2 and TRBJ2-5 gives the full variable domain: EPEVTQTPSHQVTQMGQEVILRCVPISNHLYFYWYRQILGQKVEFLVSFYNNEISEKSEIFDDQFSVERPDGSNFTLKIRSTKLEDSAMYFCASSAAVTGETQYFGPGTRLLVL.